What follows are 14 T cell receptor beta chains derived from one specimen sequenced in a study of blood T cell repertoires in COVID-19 (dated by TCRdb to about 2020). Library creation used the immunoSEQ multiplex PCR assay. TCRdb mirrors the immuneACCESS table, restricted to in-frame sequences. Some clones are absent from its copies; in checked studies, under half trace to an unresolved V gene, and the reason for the others is unknown. The sample table records approximately 220,000 clones; roughly 82% of these occur just once. The ten largest clones add up to approximately 4.8% of the sample. The specimen sequenced was peripheral blood. All receptors come from a woman in her seventies with acute or convalescent COVID-19.

The V and J genes are TRBV5-4 and TRBJ1-2; tentatively, D is TRBD1 (6 bases). CDR3 size: 17 residues. Germline lookup yields CDR1 SGHNT and CDR2 YYREEE (reference sequence). Trimming shortened V by 3 bases and J by 3 bases, and 21 bases separated the two germline ends. The CDR3 is CASSSQRVSRGDYGYTF. Here the CDR3 DNA reads TGTGCCAGCAGCTCCCAGAGAGTGTCCAGGGGCGACTATGGCTACACCTTC.

The rearrangement links TRBV28 to TRBJ2-7; 7 positions match TRBD1. Germline loops: CDR1 MDHEN, CDR2 SYDVKM. Trimming at V came to 4 bases and at J to 5 bases, leaving 11 bases not matched to a gene. This CDR3 region has 15 residues. CDR3: CASSSAVDRVHEQYF. The CDR3 DNA follows: TGTGCCAGCAGTTCTGCCGTCGACAGGGTCCACGAGCAGTACTTC. Complete variable domain (other parts from reference TRBV28 and TRBJ2-7): DVKVTQSSRYLVKRTGEKVFLECVQDMDHENMFWYRQDPGLGLRLIYFSYDVKMKEKGDIPEGYSVSREKKERFSLILESASTNQTSMYLCASSSAVDRVHEQYFGPGTRLTVT.

The chain uses TRBV4-3 and TRBJ2-6, with TRBD1 identical over 7 bases. The J segment lost 0 bases and the V segment lost 3 bases, leaving 5 bases of the junction unmatched. Germline CDR1 LGHNA, CDR2 YSLEER. The CDR3 loop spans 17 amino acids. CDR3 amino acids: CASSQGDRSSGANVLTF. CDR3 DNA: TGCGCCAGCAGCCAGGGGGACAGAAGCTCTGGGGCCAACGTCCTGACTTTC.

V gene TRBV29-1 combines with J gene TRBJ2-1, with D perhaps TRBD1 (6 bases). V was pared by 4 bases and J by 2 bases, with 18 bases between. The CDR3 totals 16 residues. CDR1 is SQVTM, CDR2 ANQGSEA, per germline. The CDR3, as DNA: TGCAGCGTTGTTGGGGGCATAGCCAAACCCTACAATGAGCAGTTCTTC. Translation gives CSVVGGIAKPYNEQFF.

This clone was counted once. The rearrangement links TRBV4-2 to TRBJ1-5; D is undetermined. Germline V gene sequence: CDR1 LGHNA, CDR2 YNFKEQ. This CDR3 spans 13 amino acids. V was pared by 0 bases and J by 4 bases, with 4 bases between. In DNA, the CDR3 is TGTGCCAGCAGCCAAGATTATAATCAGCCCCAGCATTTT. Protein product: CASSQDYNQPQHF.

This clone was observed once. This chain joins TRBV7-9 and TRBJ2-2, with 10 bases aligning to TRBD1. CDR1 is SEHNR and CDR2 is FQNEAQ in the germline V gene (reference sequence). Unmatched junction bases numbered 4, after V lost 3 bases and J lost 6 bases. The CDR3 has 15 amino acids. CDR3 sequence: CASSLTGGASGELFF. The CDR3, as DNA: TGTGCCAGCAGCTTGACAGGGGGCGCGTCCGGGGAGCTGTTTTTT.

The rearrangement joins TRBV6-2 or TRBV6-3 to TRBJ1-1; a weak D match, TRBD1 (6 bases). This CDR3 has 13 amino acids. V shed 0 bases and J shed 8 bases, with 10 bases lying between them. Germline V gives CDR1 MNHEY, CDR2 SVGEGT. The CDR3 DNA sequence: TGTGCCAGCAGTTACTCACTAGACAGGGAAGCTTTCTTT. Translation: CASSYSLDREAFF.

This clone came up a few times. V is TRBV9 and J is TRBJ2-5; 7 bases map to TRBD1. Trimming cost V 4 bases and J 2 bases; bases outside gene matches: 5. In germline, CDR1 is SGDLS, CDR2 YYNGEE. The CDR3 totals 14 residues. The CDR3 here is CASSLGTVQETQYF. CDR3 nucleotides: TGTGCCAGCAGCCTCGGGACAGTACAAGAGACCCAGTACTTC.

This clone was seen just once. The chain combines TRBV5-1 with TRBJ2-3, with D possibly being TRBD1 (5 bases). The V gene lost 9 bases and the J gene lost 0 bases, with 20 bases spanning the gap. CDR3 length: 16 residues. The germline gives CDR1 SGHRS, CDR2 YFSETQ. Written as DNA, the CDR3 is TGCGCCACTCAATTCGACAGTTTCAGTAGCACAGATACGCAGTATTTT. It encodes CATQFDSFSSTDTQYF.

The rearrangement uses TRBV19 and TRBJ2-7; 9 nucleotides agree with TRBD1. J lost 3 bases, V lost 4 bases, and 1 base had no gene match. Germline V gene sequence: CDR1 LNHDA, CDR2 SQIVND (reference sequence). This CDR3 is built from 13 residues. CDR3 in amino acids: CASSRTGDYEQYF. The CDR3 coding sequence is TGTGCCAGTAGTAGGACAGGGGACTACGAGCAGTACTTC.

The chain links TRBV18 to TRBJ1-2, with D maybe TRBD1 (6 bases). The germline V gene has CDR1 KGHSH and CDR2 LQKENI. V dropped 1 base and J dropped 1 base, with 13 bases sitting between them. The CDR3 is 16 residues long. The CDR3 DNA reads TGTGCCAGCTCACCACAAACAGGGCCTCTTAACTATGGCTACACCTTC. This encodes CASSPQTGPLNYGYTF.

In its sample, this clone was seen once. This rearrangement joins TRBV18 to TRBJ1-2; D unresolved. From germline, CDR1 is KGHSH and CDR2 LQKENI. There are 13 residues in the CDR3. V gave up 1 base and J gave up 8 bases, with 11 bases separating them. CDR3 bases: TGTGCCAGCTCACCACTAGCGTTAGGCGGCTACACCTTC. This encodes CASSPLALGGYTF.

This clone was counted between two and nine times. The rearrangement links TRBV15 to TRBJ2-3; D call uncertain. The germline V gene encodes CDR1 LNHNV and CDR2 YYDKDF (reference sequence). The CDR3 contains 15 residues. Trimming left V 0 bases short and J 1 base short, with 8 bases between. DNA of the CDR3: TGTGCCACCAGCAGAGAACTGGTTGGCACAGATACGCAGTATTTT. This codes for CATSRELVGTDTQYF.

This clone has just one count. This chain links TRBV3-1 (or the pseudogene TRBV3-2) with TRBJ1-1; 7 nucleotides line up with TRBD1. Germline V gives CDR1 LGHDT, CDR2 YNNKEL (reference sequence). The V gene end was trimmed by 4 bases and the J gene end by 7 bases; junction bases not matched to a gene: 12. This CDR3 contains 15 residues. CDR3 protein: CASSRPLGTVSEAFF. The CDR3 DNA follows: TGTGCCAGCAGCCGACCACTCGGGACAGTGAGTGAAGCTTTCTTT.